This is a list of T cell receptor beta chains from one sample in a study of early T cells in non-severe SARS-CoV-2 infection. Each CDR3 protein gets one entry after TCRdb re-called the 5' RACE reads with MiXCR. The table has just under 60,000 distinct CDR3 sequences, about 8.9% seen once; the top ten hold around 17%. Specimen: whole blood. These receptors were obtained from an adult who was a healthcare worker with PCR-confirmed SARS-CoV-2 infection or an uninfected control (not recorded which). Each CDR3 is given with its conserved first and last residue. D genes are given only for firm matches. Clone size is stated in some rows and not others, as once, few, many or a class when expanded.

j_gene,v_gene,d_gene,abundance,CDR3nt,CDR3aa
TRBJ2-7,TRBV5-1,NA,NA,TGCGCCAGCAGCTTGTACGGTGGAGACTACGAGCAGTACTTC,CASSLYGGDYEQYF
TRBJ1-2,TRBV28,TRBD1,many,TGTGCCAGCAGTTTCCCCCCGGGACAGGGATTTGGCTACACCTTC,CASSFPPGQGFGYTF
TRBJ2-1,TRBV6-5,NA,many,TGTGCCAGCAGTTACTCACCTCTAAGGGGGGTATACAATGAGCAGTTCTTC,CASSYSPLRGVYNEQFF
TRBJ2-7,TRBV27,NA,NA,TGTGCCAGCAGTTTATCGAGCAGCAGGGGCTACGAGCAGTACTTC,CASSLSSSRGYEQYF
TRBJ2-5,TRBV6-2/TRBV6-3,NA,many,TGTGCCAGCAGTTTGGCGGGCGCCGTACAAGAGACCCAGTACTTC,CASSLAGAVQETQYF
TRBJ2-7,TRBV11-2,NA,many,TGTGCCAGCAGCTCCCCCGCCGGAGTTTCCTACGAGCAGTACTTC,CASSSPAGVSYEQYF
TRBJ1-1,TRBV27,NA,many,TGTGCCAGCAGTTTGCAGGGGCGGTTGTACACTGAAGCTTTCTTT,CASSLQGRLYTEAFF
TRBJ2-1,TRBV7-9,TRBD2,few,TGTGCCAGCAGCTTAGGCACCGCGGGGGGTTCCTACAATGAGCAGTTCTTC,CASSLGTAGGSYNEQFF
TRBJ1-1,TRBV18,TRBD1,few,TGTGCCAGCTCACCGACAGGGAACTCGAACACTGAAGCTTTCTTT,CASSPTGNSNTEAFF
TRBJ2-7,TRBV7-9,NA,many,TGTGCCAGCAGCTTAGGCAGGTACGAGCAGTACTTC,CASSLGRYEQYF
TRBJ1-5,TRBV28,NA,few,TGTGCCAGCATCGAGGGCTGGAGCAATCAGCCCCAGCATTTT,CASIEGWSNQPQHF
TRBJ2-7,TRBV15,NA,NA,TGTGCCACCAGCAGAGTGGGGTCCTACGAGCAGTACTTC,CATSRVGSYEQYF
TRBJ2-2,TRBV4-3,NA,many,TGCGCCAGCAGCCAAACTGTTGTCGCCGGGGAGCTGTTTTTT,CASSQTVVAGELFF
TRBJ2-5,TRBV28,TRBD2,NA,TGTGCCAGCAGTCCGGGGACTACCGAAGAGACCCAGTACTTC,CASSPGTTEETQYF
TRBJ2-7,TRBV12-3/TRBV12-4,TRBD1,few,TGTGCCAGCAGCCGCGGCCAGGGGGCTGACGAGCAGTACTTC,CASSRGQGADEQYF
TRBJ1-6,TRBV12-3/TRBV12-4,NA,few,TGTGCCAGCGACACAGGAGTGAGGCATTCACCCCTCCACTTT,CASDTGVRHSPLHF
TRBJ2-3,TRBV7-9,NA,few,TGTGCCAGCAGCTTAGCCATTCCCGCAGATACGCAGTATTTT,CASSLAIPADTQYF
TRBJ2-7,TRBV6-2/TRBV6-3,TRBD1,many,TGTGCCAGCAGCCCCCGGACAGGTCGACACGAGCAGTACTTC,CASSPRTGRHEQYF
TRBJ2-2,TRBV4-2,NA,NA,TGTGCCAGCAGCCAAGTGCTAAAGGACCCCCTGTTTTTT,CASSQVLKDPLFF
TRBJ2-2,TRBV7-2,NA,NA,TGTGCCAGCAGCTTATCTGGGGGCACCGGGGAGCTGTTTTTT,CASSLSGGTGELFF
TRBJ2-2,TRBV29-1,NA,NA,TGCAGCGCTTTAAGGTCCGGGGAGCTGTTTTTT,CSALRSGELFF
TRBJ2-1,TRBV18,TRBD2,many,TGTGCCAGCTCACCACAGGCTAGCGGGAGCAACAATGAGCAGTTCTTC,CASSPQASGSNNEQFF
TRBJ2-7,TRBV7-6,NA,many,TGTGCCAGCAGCTTGGTTCTAGGAGCACAAGAGCAGTACTTC,CASSLVLGAQEQYF
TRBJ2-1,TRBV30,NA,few,TGTGCCTGGAGTGTATGGGAAGATCCCAAAAATGAGCAGTTCTTC,CAWSVWEDPKNEQFF
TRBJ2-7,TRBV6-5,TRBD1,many,TGTGCCAGCAGAGACAGGGCCCCTAGCTCCTACGAGCAGTACTTC,CASRDRAPSSYEQYF
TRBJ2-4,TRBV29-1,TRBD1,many,TGCAGCGTTGTATTGACAGGGGGGAACATTCAGTACTTC,CSVVLTGGNIQYF
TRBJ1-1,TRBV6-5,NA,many,TGTGCCAGCAGTTACTCGATCGCTCTGAACACTGAAGCTTTCTTT,CASSYSIALNTEAFF
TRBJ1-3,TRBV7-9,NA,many,TGTGCCAGCAGCTTAGCACGGGCCTCTGGAAACACCATATATTTT,CASSLARASGNTIYF
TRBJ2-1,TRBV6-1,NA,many,TGTGCCAGCAGTACTCAGACTCCCCACCGTTACAATGAGCAGTTCTTC,CASSTQTPHRYNEQFF
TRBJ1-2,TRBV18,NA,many,TGTGCCAGCTCACCACCGGACGGAAGCTATGGCTACACCTTC,CASSPPDGSYGYTF
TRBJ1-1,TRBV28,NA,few,TGTGCCAGCACCCACCCCCCGGAATACACTGAAGCTTTCTTT,CASTHPPEYTEAFF
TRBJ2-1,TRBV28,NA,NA,TGTGCCAGCAGTGCCCACCTCCGCTACAATGAGCAGTTCTTC,CASSAHLRYNEQFF
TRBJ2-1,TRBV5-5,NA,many,TGTGCCAGCAGCCCGGCAGCCTACAATGAGCAGTTCTTC,CASSPAAYNEQFF
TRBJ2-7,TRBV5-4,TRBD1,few,TGTGCCAGCAGCCATTCGGGACAGGGGAGCGAGCAGTACTTC,CASSHSGQGSEQYF
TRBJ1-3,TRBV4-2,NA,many,TGTGCCAGCAGCCAAGAGGGAATAGGGTCAGGACGTCTAAGCTCTGGAAACACCATATATTTT,CASSQEGIGSGRLSSGNTIYF
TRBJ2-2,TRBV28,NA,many,TGTGCCAGCAGTTTCGGGGTAATCACCGGGGAGCTGTTTTTT,CASSFGVITGELFF
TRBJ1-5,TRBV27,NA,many,TGTGCCAGCAAAACAAGGAATCAGCCCCAGCATTTT,CASKTRNQPQHF
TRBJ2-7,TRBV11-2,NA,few,TGTGCCAGCAGCTTAGAGGCGGGGAGCTCCTACGAGCAGTACTTC,CASSLEAGSSYEQYF
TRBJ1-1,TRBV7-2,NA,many,TGTGCCAGCAGCCGAGCCGGTAACTCGAACACTGAAGCTTTCTTT,CASSRAGNSNTEAFF
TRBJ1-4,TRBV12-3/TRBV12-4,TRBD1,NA,TGTGCCAGCAGTACGGACAGGGGGCGCTTTTATGAAAAACTGTTTTTT,CASSTDRGRFYEKLFF
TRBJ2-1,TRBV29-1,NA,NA,TGCAGCGCACCACTGAGAGGGACCAACTCCTACAATGAGCAGTTCTTC,CSAPLRGTNSYNEQFF
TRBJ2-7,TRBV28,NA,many,TGTGCCAGCAGGACCTTAGGGGGGCATCCGTACGAGCAGTACTTC,CASRTLGGHPYEQYF
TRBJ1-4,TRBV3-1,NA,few,TGTGCCAGCAGCCAGAGAGCTAATGAAAAACTGTTTTTT,CASSQRANEKLFF
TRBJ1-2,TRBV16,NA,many,TGTGCCAGCAGCCCGCCTGGGGTTCGCGGCTACACCTTC,CASSPPGVRGYTF
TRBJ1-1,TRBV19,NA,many,TGTGCCAGTAGTATTTTATATTTGGCAGACAACACAAAACACACTGAAGCTTTCTTT,CASSILYLADNTKHTEAFF
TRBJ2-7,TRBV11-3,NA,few,TGTGCCAGCAGCTTAATGGATGCCGAGCAGTACTTC,CASSLMDAEQYF
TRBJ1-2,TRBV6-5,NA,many,TGTGCCTCCGGCGGGACGGGAAGTAACTATGGCTACACCTTC,CASGGTGSNYGYTF
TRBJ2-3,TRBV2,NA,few,TGTGCCAGCGGGAATGGTGCTTCACACACAGATACGCAGTATTTT,CASGNGASHTDTQYF
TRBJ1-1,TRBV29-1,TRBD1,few,TGCAGCGTTGATATTACAGGGGGTGCTTTCTTT,CSVDITGGAFF